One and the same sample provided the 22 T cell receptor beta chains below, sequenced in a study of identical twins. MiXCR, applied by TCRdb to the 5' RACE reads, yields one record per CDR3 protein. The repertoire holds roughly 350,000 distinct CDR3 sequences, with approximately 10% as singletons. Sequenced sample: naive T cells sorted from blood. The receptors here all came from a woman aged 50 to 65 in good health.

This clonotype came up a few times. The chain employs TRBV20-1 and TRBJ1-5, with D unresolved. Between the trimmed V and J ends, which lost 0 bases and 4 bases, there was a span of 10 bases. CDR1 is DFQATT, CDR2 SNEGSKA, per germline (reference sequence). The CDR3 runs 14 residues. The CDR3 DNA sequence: TGCAGTGCTAGAGATGTGGCCGATAATCAGCCCCAGCATTTT. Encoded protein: CSARDVADNQPQHF.

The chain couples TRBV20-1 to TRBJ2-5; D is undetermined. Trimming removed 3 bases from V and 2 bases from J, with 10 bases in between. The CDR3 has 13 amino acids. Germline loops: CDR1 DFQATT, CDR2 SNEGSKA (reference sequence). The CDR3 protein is CSARDLRQETQYF. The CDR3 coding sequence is TGCAGTGCTAGGGATCTGCGGCAAGAGACCCAGTACTTC.

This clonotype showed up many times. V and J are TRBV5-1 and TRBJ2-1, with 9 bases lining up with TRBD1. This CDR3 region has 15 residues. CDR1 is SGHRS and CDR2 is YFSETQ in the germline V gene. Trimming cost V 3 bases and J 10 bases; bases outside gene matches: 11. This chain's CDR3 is CASSWGTGIGQEQFF. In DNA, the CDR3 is TGCGCCAGCAGCTGGGGGACAGGGATCGGTCAGGAGCAGTTCTTC.

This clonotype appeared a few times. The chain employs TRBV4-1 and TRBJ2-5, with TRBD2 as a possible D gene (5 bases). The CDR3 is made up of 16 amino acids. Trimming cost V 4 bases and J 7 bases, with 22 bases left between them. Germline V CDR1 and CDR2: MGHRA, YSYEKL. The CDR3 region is CASSPPDQPRRGTQYF. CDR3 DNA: TGCGCCAGCAGCCCCCCCGATCAACCACGTCGGGGGACCCAGTACTTC.

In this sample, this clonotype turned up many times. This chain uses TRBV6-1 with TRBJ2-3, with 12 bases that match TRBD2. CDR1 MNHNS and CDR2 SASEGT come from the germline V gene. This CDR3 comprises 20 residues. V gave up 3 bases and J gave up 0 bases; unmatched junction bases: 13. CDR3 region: CASSDPTGLAGTPSTDTQYF. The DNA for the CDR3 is TGTGCCAGCAGTGATCCTACTGGACTAGCGGGAACCCCTAGCACAGATACGCAGTATTTT.

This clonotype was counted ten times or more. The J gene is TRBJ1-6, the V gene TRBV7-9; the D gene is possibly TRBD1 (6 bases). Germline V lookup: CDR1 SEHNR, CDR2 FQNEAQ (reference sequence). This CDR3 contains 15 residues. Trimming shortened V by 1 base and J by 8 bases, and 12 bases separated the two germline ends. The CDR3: CASSLDNREDSPLHF. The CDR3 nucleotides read TGTGCCAGCAGCTTAGACAACAGGGAAGATTCACCCCTCCACTTT.

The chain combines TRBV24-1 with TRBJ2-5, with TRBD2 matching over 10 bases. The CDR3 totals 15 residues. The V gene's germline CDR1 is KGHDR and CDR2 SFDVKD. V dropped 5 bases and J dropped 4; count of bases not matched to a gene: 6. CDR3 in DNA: TGTGCCACCAGTGTTCCTAGCGGGAGAGGAGAGACCCAGTACTTC. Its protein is CATSVPSGRGETQYF.

This CDR3 is CASSQVLTSGTYNEQFF. CDR3 coding DNA: TGCGCCAGCAGCCAAGTGCTGACTAGCGGAACCTACAATGAGCAGTTCTTC. The chain combines TRBV4-1 with TRBJ2-1; 9 bases are a match to TRBD2. Trimming removed 1 base from V and 2 bases from J; junction bases left unmatched: 6. From germline, CDR1 is MGHRA and CDR2 YSYEKL. This CDR3 is 17 amino acids long.

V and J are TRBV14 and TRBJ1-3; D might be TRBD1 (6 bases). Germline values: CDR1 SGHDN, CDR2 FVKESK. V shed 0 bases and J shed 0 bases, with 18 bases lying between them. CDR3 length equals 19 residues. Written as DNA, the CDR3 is TGTGCCAGCAGCCAAGATTTTTCCGGGACACGTCGCTCTGGAAACACCATATATTTT. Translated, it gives CASSQDFSGTRRSGNTIYF.

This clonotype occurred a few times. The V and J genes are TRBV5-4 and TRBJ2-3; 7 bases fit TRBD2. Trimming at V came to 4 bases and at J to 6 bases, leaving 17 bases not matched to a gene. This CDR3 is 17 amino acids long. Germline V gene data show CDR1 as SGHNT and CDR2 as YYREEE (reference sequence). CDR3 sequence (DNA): TGTGCCAGCAGCCTGGACTCCACTAGCGCCTACATGGATACGCAGTATTTT. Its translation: CASSLDSTSAYMDTQYF.

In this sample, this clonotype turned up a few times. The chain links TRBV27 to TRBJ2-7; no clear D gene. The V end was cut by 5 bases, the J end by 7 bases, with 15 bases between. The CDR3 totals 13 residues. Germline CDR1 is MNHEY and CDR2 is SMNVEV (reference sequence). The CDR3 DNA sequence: TGTGCCAGCAGTCCTGGCGGTCCGAGGGAGCAGTACGTC. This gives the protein CASSPGGPREQYV.

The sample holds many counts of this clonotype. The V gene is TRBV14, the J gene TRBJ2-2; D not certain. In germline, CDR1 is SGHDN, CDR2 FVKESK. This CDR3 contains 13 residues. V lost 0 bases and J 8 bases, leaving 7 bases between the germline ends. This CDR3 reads CASSQEISGELFF. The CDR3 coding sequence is TGTGCCAGCAGCCAAGAGATTTCGGGGGAGCTGTTTTTT. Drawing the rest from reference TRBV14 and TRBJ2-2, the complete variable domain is EAGVTQFPSHSVIEKGQTVTLRCDPISGHDNLYWYRRVMGKEIKFLLHFVKESKQDESGMPNNRFLAERTGGTYSTLKVQPAELEDSGVYFCASSQEISGELFFGEGSRLTVL.

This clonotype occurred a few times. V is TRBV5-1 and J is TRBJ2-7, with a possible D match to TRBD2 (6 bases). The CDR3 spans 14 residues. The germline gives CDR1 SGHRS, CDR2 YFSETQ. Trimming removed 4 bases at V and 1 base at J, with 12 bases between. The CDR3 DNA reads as TGCGCCAGCAGCCCCTTGACTAGATCCTACGAGCAGTACTTC. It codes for CASSPLTRSYEQYF.

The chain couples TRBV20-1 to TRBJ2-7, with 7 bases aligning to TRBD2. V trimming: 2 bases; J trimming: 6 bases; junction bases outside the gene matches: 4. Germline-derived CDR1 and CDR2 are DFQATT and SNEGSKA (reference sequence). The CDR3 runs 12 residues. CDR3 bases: TGCAGTGCTAGACTAGCGGTGGGCGAGCAGTACTTC. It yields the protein CSARLAVGEQYF.

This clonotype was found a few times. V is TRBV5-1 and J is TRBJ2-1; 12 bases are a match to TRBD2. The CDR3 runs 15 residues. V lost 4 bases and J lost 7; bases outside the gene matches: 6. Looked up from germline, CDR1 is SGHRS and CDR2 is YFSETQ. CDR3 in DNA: TGCGCCAGCAGCCCTAGCGGGAGGGCCGGTAATGAGCAGTTCTTC. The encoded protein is CASSPSGRAGNEQFF.

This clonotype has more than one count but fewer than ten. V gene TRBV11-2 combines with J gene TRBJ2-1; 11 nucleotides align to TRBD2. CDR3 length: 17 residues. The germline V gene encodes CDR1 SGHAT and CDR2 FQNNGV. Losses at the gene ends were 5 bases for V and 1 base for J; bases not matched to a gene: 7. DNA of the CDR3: TGTGCCAGCAGCCCGGCTAGCGGGAGGACGTCCTACAATGAGCAGTTCTTC. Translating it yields CASSPASGRTSYNEQFF.

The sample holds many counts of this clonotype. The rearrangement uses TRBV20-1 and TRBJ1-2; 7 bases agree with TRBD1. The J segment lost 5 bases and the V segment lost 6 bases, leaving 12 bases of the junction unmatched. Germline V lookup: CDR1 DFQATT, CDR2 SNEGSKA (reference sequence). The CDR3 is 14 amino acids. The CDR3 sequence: CSAPARQGFYGYTF. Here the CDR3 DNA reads TGCAGTGCCCCGGCCCGACAGGGCTTTTATGGCTACACCTTC.

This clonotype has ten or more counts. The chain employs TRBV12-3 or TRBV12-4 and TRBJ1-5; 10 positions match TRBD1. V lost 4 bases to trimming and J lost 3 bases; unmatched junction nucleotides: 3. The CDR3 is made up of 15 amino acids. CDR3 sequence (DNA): TGTGCCAGCAGTTGGACAGGGGGAAACAATCAGCCCCAGCATTTT. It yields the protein CASSWTGGNNQPQHF.

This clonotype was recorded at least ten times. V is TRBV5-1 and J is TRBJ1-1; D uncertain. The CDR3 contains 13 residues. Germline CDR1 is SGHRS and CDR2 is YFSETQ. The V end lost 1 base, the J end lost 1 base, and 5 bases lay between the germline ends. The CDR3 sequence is CASSLTQNTEAFF. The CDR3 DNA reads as TGCGCCAGCAGCTTGACCCAGAACACTGAAGCTTTCTTT.

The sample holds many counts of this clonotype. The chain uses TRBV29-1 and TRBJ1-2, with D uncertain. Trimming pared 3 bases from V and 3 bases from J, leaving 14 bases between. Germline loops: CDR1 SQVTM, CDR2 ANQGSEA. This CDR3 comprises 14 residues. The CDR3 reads CSVEVGSPDYGYTF. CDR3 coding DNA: TGCAGCGTTGAGGTGGGGTCTCCCGACTATGGCTACACCTTC.

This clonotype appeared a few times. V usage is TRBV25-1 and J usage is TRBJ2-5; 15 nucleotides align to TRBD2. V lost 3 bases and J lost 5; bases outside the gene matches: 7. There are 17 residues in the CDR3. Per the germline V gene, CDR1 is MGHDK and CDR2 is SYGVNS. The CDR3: CASSDGTSGRSPETQYF. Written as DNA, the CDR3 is TGTGCCAGCAGTGATGGGACTAGCGGGAGGAGTCCCGAGACCCAGTACTTC.

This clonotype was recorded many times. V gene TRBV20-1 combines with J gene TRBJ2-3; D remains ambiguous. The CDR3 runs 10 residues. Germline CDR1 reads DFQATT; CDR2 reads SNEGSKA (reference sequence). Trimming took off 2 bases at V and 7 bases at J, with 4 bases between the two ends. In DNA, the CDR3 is TGCAGTGCTAGACTGAATACGCAGTATTTT. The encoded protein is CSARLNTQYF.